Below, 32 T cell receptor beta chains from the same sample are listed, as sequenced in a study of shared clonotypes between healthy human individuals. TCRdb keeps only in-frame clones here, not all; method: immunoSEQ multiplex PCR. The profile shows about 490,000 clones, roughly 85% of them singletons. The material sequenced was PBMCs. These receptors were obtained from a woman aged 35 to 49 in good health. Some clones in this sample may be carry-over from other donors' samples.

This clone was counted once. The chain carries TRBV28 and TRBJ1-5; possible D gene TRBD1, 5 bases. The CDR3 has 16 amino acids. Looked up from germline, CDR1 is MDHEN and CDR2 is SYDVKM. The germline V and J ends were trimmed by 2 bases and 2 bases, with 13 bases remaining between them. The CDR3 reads CASSLIGEGGNQPQHF. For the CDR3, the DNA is TGTGCCAGCAGTTTAATAGGGGAGGGCGGCAATCAGCCCCAGCATTTT. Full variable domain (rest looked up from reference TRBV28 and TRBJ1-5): DVKVTQSSRYLVKRTGEKVFLECVQDMDHENMFWYRQDPGLGLRLIYFSYDVKMKEKGDIPEGYSVSREKKERFSLILESASTNQTSMYLCASSLIGEGGNQPQHFGDGTRLSIL.

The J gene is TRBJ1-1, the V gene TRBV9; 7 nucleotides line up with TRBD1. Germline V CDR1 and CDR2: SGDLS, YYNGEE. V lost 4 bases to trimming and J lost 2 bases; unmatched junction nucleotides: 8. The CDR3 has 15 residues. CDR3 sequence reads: CASSLLGDSNTEAFF. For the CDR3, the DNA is TGTGCCAGCAGCCTCCTCGGGGACAGCAACACTGAAGCTTTCTTT.

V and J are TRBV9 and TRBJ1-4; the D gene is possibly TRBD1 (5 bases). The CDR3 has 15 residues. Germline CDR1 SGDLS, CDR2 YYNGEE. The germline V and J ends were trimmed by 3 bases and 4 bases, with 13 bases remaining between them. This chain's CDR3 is CASSDQTADNEKLFF. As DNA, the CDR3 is TGTGCCAGCAGCGACCAGACAGCCGATAATGAAAAACTGTTTTTT.

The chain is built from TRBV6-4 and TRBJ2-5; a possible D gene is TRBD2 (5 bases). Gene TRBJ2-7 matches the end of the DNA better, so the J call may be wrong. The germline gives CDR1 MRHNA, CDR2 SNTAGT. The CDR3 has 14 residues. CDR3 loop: CASRRTGSSYEQYF. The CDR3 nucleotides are TGTGCCAGCAGACGGACTGGTAGCTCCTACGAGCAGTACTTC.

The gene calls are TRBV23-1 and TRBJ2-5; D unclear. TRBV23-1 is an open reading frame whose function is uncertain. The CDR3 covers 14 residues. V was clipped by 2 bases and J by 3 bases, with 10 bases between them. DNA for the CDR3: TGCGCCAGCAGTCAACCGGGCCGGGAAGAGACCCAGTACTTC. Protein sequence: CASSQPGREETQYF.

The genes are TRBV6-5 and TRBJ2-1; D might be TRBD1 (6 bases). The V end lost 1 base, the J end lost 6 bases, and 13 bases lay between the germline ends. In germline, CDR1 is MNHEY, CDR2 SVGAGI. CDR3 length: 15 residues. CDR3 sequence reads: CASSYFARGINEQFF. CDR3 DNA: TGTGCCAGCAGTTACTTCGCCAGGGGTATCAATGAGCAGTTCTTC.

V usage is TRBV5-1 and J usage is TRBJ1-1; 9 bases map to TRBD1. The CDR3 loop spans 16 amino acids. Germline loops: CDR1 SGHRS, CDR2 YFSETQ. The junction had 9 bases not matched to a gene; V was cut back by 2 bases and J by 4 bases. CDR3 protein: CASSLRWDRVPTEAFF. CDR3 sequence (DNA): TGCGCCAGCAGCTTACGTTGGGACAGGGTTCCCACTGAAGCTTTCTTT. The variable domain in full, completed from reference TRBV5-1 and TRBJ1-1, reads KAGVTQTPRYLIKTRGQQVTLSCSPISGHRSVSWYQQTPGQGLQFLFEYFSETQRNKGNFPGRFSGRQFSNSRSEMNVSTLELGDSALYLCASSLRWDRVPTEAFFGQGTRLTVV.

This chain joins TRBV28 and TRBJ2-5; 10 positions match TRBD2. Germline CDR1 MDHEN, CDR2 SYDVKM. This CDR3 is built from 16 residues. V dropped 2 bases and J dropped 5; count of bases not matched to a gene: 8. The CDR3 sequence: CASSLGLAGVGETQYF. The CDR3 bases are TGTGCCAGCAGTTTAGGTCTAGCGGGAGTCGGGGAGACCCAGTACTTC.

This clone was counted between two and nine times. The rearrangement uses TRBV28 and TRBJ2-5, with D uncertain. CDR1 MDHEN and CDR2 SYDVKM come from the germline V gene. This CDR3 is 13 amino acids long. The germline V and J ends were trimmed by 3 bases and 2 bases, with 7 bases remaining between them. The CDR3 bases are TGTGCCAGCAGTTTCGAGAGACAAGAGACCCAGTACTTC. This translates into CASSFERQETQYF.

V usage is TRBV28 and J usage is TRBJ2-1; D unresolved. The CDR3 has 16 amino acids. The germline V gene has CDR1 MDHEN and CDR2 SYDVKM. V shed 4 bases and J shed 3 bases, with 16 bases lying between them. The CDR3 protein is CASSSRPSKVYNEQFF. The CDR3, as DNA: TGTGCCAGCAGTTCCCGGCCAAGCAAGGTCTACAATGAGCAGTTCTTC.

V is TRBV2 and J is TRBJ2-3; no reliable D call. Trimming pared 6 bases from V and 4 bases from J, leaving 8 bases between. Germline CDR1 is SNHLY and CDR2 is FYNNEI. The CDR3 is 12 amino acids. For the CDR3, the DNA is TGTGCCAGCAGATTAGCCCCAGATACGCAGTATTTT. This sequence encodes CASRLAPDTQYF.

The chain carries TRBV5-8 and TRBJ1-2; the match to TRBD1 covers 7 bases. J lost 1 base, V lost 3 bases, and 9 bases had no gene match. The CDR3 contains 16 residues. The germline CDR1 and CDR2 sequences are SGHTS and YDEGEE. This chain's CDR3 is CASSSGTDFINYGYTF. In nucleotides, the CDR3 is TGTGCCAGCAGCTCGGGGACAGACTTCATTAACTATGGCTACACCTTC.

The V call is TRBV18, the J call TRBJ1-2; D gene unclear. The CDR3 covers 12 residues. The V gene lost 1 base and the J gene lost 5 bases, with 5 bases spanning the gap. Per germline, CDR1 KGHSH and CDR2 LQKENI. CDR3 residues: CASSPQGYGYTF. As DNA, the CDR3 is TGTGCCAGCTCACCACAAGGTTATGGCTACACCTTC.

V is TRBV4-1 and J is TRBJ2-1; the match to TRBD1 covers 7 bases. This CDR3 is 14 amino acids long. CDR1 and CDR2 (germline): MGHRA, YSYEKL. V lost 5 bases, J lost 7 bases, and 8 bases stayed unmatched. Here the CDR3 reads CASSTPTGLNEQFF. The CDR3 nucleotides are TGCGCCAGCAGCACGCCGACAGGGTTAAATGAGCAGTTCTTC.

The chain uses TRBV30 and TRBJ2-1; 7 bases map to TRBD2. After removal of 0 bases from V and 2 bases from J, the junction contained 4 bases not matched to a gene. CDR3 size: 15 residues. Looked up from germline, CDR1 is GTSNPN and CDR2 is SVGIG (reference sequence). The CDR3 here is CAWSVGSGTYNEQFF. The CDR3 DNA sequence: TGTGCCTGGAGTGTAGGGAGCGGGACCTACAATGAGCAGTTCTTC.

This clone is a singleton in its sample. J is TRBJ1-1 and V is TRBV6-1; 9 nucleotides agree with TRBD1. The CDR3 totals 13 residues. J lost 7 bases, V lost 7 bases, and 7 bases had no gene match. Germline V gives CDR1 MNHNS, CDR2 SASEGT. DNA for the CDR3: TGTGCCAGCACCCGGGACAGGGTTGGTGAAGCTTTCTTT. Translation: CASTRDRVGEAFF.

The CDR3 sequence: CATSRDTDSNTEAFF. The CDR3 coding sequence is TGTGCCACCAGCAGAGATACGGACAGCAACACTGAAGCTTTCTTT. J is TRBJ1-1 and V is TRBV15, with D possibly TRBD1 on 6 matching bases. The CDR3 runs to 15 residues. Trimming took 0 bases from V and 2 from J, leaving 10 bases between them. The germline CDR1 and CDR2 sequences are LNHNV and YYDKDF (reference sequence). The whole variable domain, remainder taken from reference TRBV15 and TRBJ1-1, is DAMVIQNPRYQVTQFGKPVTLSCSQTLNHNVMYWYQQKSSQAPKLLFHYYDKDFNNEADTPDNFQSRRPNTSFCFLDIRSPGLGDTAMYLCATSRDTDSNTEAFFGQGTRLTVV.

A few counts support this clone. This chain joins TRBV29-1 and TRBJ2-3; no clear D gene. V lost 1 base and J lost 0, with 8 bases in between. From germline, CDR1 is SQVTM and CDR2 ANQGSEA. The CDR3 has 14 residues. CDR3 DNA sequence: TGCAGCGTTGAAGCGGGTCTTAGCACAGATACGCAGTATTTT. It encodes CSVEAGLSTDTQYF.

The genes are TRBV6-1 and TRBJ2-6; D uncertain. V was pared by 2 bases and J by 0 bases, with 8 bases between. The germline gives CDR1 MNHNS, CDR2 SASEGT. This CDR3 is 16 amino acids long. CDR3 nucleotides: TGTGCCAGCAGTGAACCCCCTTTCTCTGGGGCCAACGTCCTGACTTTC. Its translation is CASSEPPFSGANVLTF.

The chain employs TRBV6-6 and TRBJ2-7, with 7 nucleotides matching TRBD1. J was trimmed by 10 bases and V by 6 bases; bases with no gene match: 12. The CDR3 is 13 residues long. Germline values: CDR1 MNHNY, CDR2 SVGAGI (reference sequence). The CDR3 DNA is TGTGCCAGCAGCCCCGACAGGGTCTCGTTACAGTACTTC. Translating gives CASSPDRVSLQYF.

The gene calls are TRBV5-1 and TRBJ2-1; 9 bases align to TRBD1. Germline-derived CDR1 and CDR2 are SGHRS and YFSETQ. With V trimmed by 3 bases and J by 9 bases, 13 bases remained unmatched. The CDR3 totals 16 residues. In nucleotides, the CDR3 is TGCGCCAGCAGCTCGGGACAGGGTCGTTACTCGGGTGAGCAGTTCTTC. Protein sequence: CASSSGQGRYSGEQFF.

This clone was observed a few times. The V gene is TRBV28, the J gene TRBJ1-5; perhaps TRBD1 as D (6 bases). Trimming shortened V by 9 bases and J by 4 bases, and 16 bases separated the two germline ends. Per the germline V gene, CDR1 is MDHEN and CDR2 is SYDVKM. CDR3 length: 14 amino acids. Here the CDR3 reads CASTAGAGNQPQHF. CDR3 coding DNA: TGTGCCAGTACCGCAGGGGCTGGGAATCAGCCCCAGCATTTT.

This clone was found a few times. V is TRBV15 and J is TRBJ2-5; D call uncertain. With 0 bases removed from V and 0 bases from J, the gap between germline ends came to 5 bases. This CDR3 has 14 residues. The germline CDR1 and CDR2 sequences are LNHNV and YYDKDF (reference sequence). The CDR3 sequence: CATSRESNQETQYF. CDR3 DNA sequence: TGTGCCACCAGCAGAGAATCCAACCAAGAGACCCAGTACTTC.

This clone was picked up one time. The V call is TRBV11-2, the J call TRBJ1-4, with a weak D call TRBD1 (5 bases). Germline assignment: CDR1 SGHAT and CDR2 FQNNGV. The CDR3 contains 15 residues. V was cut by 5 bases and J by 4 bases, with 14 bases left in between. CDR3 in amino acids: CASSPTANLNEKLFF. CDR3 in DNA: TGTGCCAGCAGCCCGACAGCGAACCTTAATGAAAAACTGTTTTTT.

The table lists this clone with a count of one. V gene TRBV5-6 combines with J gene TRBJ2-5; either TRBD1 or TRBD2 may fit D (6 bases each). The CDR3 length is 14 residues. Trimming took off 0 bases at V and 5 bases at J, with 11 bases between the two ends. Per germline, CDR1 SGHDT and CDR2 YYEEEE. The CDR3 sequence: CASSLVGGWETQYF. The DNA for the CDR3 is TGTGCCAGCAGCTTGGTGGGGGGCTGGGAGACCCAGTACTTC.

CDR3 DNA: TGTGCCAGCAGCTTGAGCGGGAGCGGAGAGACCCAGTACTTC. Its translation is CASSLSGSGETQYF. This sequence joins TRBV7-3 and TRBJ2-5, with 8 positions matching TRBD2. With V trimmed by 3 bases and J by 4 bases, 4 bases remained unmatched. The CDR3 is 14 residues long. Germline-derived CDR1 and CDR2 are SGHTA and FQGTGA.

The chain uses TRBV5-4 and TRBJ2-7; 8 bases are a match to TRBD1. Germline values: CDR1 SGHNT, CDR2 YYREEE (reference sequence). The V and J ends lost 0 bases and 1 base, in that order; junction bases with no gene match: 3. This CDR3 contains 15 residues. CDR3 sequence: CASSLGGDRSYEQYF. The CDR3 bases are TGTGCCAGCAGCTTGGGGGGGGACAGGTCCTACGAGCAGTACTTC.

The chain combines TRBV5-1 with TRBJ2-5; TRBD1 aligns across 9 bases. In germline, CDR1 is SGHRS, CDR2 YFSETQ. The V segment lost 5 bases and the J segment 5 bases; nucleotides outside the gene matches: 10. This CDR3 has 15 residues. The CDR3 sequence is CASRSNTGGGETQYF. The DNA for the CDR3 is TGCGCCAGCAGATCCAATACAGGGGGCGGCGAGACCCAGTACTTC.

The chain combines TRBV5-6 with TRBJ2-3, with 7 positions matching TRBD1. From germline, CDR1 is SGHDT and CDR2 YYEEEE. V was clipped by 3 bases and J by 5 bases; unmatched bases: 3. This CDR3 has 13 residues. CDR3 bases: TGTGCCAGCAGCTCGACAGGGCGAGATACGCAGTATTTT. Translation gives CASSSTGRDTQYF.

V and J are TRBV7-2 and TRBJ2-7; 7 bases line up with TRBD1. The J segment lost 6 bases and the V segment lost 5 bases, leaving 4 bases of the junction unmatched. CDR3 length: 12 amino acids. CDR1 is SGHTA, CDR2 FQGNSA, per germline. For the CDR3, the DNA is TGTGCCAGCAGCACAGGGGAGCGCGAGCAGTACTTC. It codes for CASSTGEREQYF.

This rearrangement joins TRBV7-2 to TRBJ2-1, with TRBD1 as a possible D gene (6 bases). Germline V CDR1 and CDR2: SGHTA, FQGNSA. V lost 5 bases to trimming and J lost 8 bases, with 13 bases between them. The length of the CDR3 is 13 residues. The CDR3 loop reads CASSTTGWDEQFF. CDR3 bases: TGTGCCAGCAGCACAACAGGGTGGGATGAGCAGTTCTTC.

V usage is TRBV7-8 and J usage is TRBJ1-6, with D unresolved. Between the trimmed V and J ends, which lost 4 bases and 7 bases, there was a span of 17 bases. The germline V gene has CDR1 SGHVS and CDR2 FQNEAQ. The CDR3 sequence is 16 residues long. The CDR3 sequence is CASSSFSGQTNSPLHF. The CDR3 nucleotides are TGTGCCAGCAGCTCATTTTCGGGCCAGACCAATTCACCCCTCCACTTT.